One and the same sample provided the 7 T cell receptor beta chains below, sequenced in a study of early T cells in non-severe SARS-CoV-2 infection. TCRdb ran MiXCR on the 5' RACE reads and lists one entry per CDR3 protein. The sample consists of about 56,000 distinct CDR3 sequences, approximately 15% of them appearing once. This specimen was whole blood, taken at baseline. Receptor source: an adult who was a healthcare worker with PCR-confirmed SARS-CoV-2 infection or an uninfected control (not recorded which).

This clonotype was observed at least ten times. The DNA of the CDR3 is TGTGCCAGCAGCCCCTGGACAGGGTCGTATGGCTACACCTTC. It yields the protein CASSPWTGSYGYTF. The chain links TRBV3-1 to TRBJ1-2; 8 bases are a match to TRBD1. CDR3 length: 14 residues. The V segment lost 4 bases and the J segment 5 bases; nucleotides outside the gene matches: 6. The germline V gene encodes CDR1 LGHDT and CDR2 YNNKEL (reference sequence).

This clonotype was observed a handful of times. J is TRBJ2-7 and V is TRBV29-1; perhaps D is TRBD1 or TRBD2 (7 bases each). Trimming pared 6 bases from V and 3 bases from J, leaving 21 bases between. This CDR3 is built from 15 residues. CDR1 SQVTM and CDR2 ANQGSEA come from the germline V gene. CDR3 bases: TGCAGCGTGACTACAGGGGAGGGCTTCATCTACGAGCAGTACTTC. This codes for CSVTTGEGFIYEQYF.

The chain employs TRBV9 and TRBJ2-2; 8 nucleotides agree with TRBD2. The CDR3 is made up of 16 amino acids. Per germline, CDR1 SGDLS and CDR2 YYNGEE. V lost 0 bases and J lost 4; bases outside the gene matches: 5. CDR3 in DNA: TGTGCCAGCAGCGTAGGTCCCCGGGGGGGCACCGGGGAGCTGTTTTTT. It is translated as CASSVGPRGGTGELFF.

This clonotype was observed at least ten times. This sequence joins TRBV7-9 and TRBJ2-5, with 7 bases lining up with TRBD1. The CDR3 has 14 amino acids. Trimming at V came to 6 bases and at J to 2 bases, leaving 6 bases not matched to a gene. Germline CDR1 SEHNR, CDR2 FQNEAQ (reference sequence). This chain's CDR3 is CASRTGTAQETQYF. CDR3 nucleotide sequence: TGTGCCAGCAGAACCGGGACAGCTCAAGAGACCCAGTACTTC.

There are many counts of this clonotype. In DNA, the CDR3 is TGCAGTGCTAGAGAGGGGACAGGGGACGGCTATGGCTACACCTTC. Amino acid sequence: CSAREGTGDGYGYTF. This chain links TRBV20-1 with TRBJ1-2; 10 positions agree with TRBD1. V shed 0 bases, J shed 4 bases, and the junction held 5 bases outside the gene matches. The CDR3 contains 15 residues. Germline values: CDR1 DFQATT, CDR2 SNEGSKA (reference sequence).

The chain is built from TRBV7-9 and TRBJ2-1; perhaps D is TRBD1 or TRBD2 (6 bases each). The V end was cut by 2 bases, the J end by 4 bases, with 15 bases between. The germline V gene has CDR1 SEHNR and CDR2 FQNEAQ (reference sequence). This CDR3 region has 16 residues. Here the CDR3 DNA reads TGTGCCAGCAGCTTATCCCCCGGGGGCCCTTACAATGAGCAGTTCTTC. As protein: CASSLSPGGPYNEQFF. Full variable domain (missing parts from reference TRBV7-9 and TRBJ2-1): DTGVSQNPRHKITKRGQNVTFRCDPISEHNRLYWYRQTLGQGPEFLTYFQNEAQLEKSRLLSDRFSAERPKGSFSTLEIQRTEQGDSAMYLCASSLSPGGPYNEQFFGPGTRLTVL.

Remarks on this clonotype: It may be a read error: a sequence one base away is much more abundant. The chain has TRBV11-2 and TRBJ2-2, with D perhaps assigned TRBD1 or TRBD2 (5 bases each). Trimming took 5 bases from V and 4 from J, leaving 17 bases between them. Germline CDR1 and CDR2: SGHAT and FQNNGV. This CDR3 spans 16 amino acids. The chain's CDR3 is CASSPRVATSTGELFF. Written as DNA, the CDR3 is TGTGCCAGCAGCCCCAGGGTAGCGACGAGCACCGGGGAGCTGTTTTTT.